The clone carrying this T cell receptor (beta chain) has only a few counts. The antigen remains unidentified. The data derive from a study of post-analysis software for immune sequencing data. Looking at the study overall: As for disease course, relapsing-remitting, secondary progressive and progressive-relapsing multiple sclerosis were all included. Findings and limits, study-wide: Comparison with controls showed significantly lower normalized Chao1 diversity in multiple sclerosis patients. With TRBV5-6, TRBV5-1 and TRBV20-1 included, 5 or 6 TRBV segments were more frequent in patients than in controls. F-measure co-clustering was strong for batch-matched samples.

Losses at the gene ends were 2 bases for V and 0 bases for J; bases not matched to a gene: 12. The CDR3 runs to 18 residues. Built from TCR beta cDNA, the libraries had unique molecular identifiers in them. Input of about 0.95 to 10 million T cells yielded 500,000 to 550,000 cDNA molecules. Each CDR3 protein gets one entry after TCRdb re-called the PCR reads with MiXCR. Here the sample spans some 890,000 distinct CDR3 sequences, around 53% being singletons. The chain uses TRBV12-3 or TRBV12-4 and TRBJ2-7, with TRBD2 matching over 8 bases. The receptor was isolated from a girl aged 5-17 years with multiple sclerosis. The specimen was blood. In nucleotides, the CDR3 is TGTGCCAGCAGTTTACTCGCCGGGACTAGTGGGGACTCCTACGAGCAGTACTTC. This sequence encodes CASSLLAGTSGDSYEQYF.